Listed below are T cell receptor beta chains from one sample, sequenced in a study of T cell changes during pregnancy in multiple sclerosis. TCRdb's copy holds only in-frame clones and misses some; the assay was immunoSEQ multiplex PCR. The sample comprises about 89,000 clones, roughly 94% of which are singletons, and about 2% rests with the top ten. Sequenced here: peripheral blood, sampled after pregnancy. These receptors all come from a female donor in good health, enrolled as a control in a pregnancy study. Each CDR3 is given with its conserved first and last residue. The order of the fields is D gene, J gene, V gene, clone size, CDR3 DNA, CDR3 protein. The D gene is left open where the match is weak. Size values are once, few and many counts, or a class for expanded clones, and some rows have none.

d_call: .; j_call: TRBJ2-6; v_call: TRBV9; clone_size: .; cdr3_nt: TGTGCCAGCAGTACTTCCGGGACAACTGGGGCCAACGTCCTGACTTTC; cdr3_aa: CASSTSGTTGANVLTF
d_call: TRBD1; j_call: TRBJ1-5; v_call: TRBV5-1; clone_size: few; cdr3_nt: TGCGCCAGCAGCGGACAGGGCCCTCAGCCCCAGCATTTT; cdr3_aa: CASSGQGPQPQHF
d_call: .; j_call: TRBJ2-4; v_call: TRBV5-4; clone_size: .; cdr3_nt: TGTGCCAGCAGCTTCCCCCCGGGGGTAATTCAGTACTTC; cdr3_aa: CASSFPPGVIQYF
d_call: .; j_call: TRBJ2-2; v_call: TRBV6-4; clone_size: .; cdr3_nt: TGTGCCAGCAGTGTGGGTGGCGGCACCGGGGAGCTGTTTTTT; cdr3_aa: CASSVGGGTGELFF
d_call: .; j_call: TRBJ1-1; v_call: TRBV6-5; clone_size: .; cdr3_nt: TGTGCCAGCAGTCCCGGGGTAGGGGCTTTCTTT; cdr3_aa: CASSPGVGAFF
d_call: TRBD1; j_call: TRBJ2-5; v_call: TRBV6-1; clone_size: .; cdr3_nt: TGTGCCAGCAGTTGGGACAGACAAGAGACCCAGTACTTC; cdr3_aa: CASSWDRQETQYF
d_call: .; j_call: TRBJ2-4; v_call: TRBV28; clone_size: .; cdr3_nt: TGTGCCAGCAGATCAAACTTAGCCAAAAACATTCAGTACTTC; cdr3_aa: CASRSNLAKNIQYF
d_call: .; j_call: TRBJ1-1; v_call: TRBV11-2; clone_size: .; cdr3_nt: TGTGCCAGCAGCTTACGGGGGGATTATGCTTTCTTT; cdr3_aa: CASSLRGDYAFF
d_call: TRBD2; j_call: TRBJ2-1; v_call: TRBV19; clone_size: once; cdr3_nt: TGTGCCAGTAGTATAGCGTCGGGGGGAAACAATGAGCAGTTCTTC; cdr3_aa: CASSIASGGNNEQFF
d_call: .; j_call: TRBJ2-6; v_call: TRBV27; clone_size: .; cdr3_nt: TGTGCCAGCAGTTTATGGGGACATATGTCTGGGGCCAACGTCCTGACTTTC; cdr3_aa: CASSLWGHMSGANVLTF
d_call: .; j_call: TRBJ2-1; v_call: TRBV7-9; clone_size: .; cdr3_nt: TGTGCCAGCAGCCCCCGGGATAGCTCCTACAATGAGCAGTTCTTC; cdr3_aa: CASSPRDSSYNEQFF
d_call: TRBD1; j_call: TRBJ2-7; v_call: TRBV19; clone_size: .; cdr3_nt: TGTGCCAGTAGTTTGGACAGGTCCTACGAGCAGTACTTC; cdr3_aa: CASSLDRSYEQYF
d_call: .; j_call: TRBJ1-2; v_call: TRBV28; clone_size: .; cdr3_nt: TGTGCCAGCAGAAACAGCATAAACTATGGCTACACCTTC; cdr3_aa: CASRNSINYGYTF
d_call: .; j_call: TRBJ2-1; v_call: TRBV19; clone_size: .; cdr3_nt: TGTGCCAGTAGTACCGGTCGTTACAATGAGCAGTTCTTC; cdr3_aa: CASSTGRYNEQFF
d_call: .; j_call: TRBJ2-4; v_call: TRBV28; clone_size: .; cdr3_nt: TGTGCCAGCAGTTTGGGGGGGCTTACCAAAAACATTCAGTACTTC; cdr3_aa: CASSLGGLTKNIQYF
d_call: TRBD2; j_call: TRBJ2-7; v_call: TRBV14; clone_size: .; cdr3_nt: TGTGCCAGCAGCCGGACTAGCGGGAGCCTCTACGAGCAGTACTTC; cdr3_aa: CASSRTSGSLYEQYF
d_call: TRBD1; j_call: TRBJ1-1; v_call: TRBV10-1; clone_size: few; cdr3_nt: TGCGCCAGCAGTGGGACAGGGAGGACTGAAGCTTTCTTT; cdr3_aa: CASSGTGRTEAFF
d_call: TRBD2; j_call: TRBJ2-2; v_call: TRBV5-1; clone_size: .; cdr3_nt: TGCGCCAGCATTTTAGCGGGGGTCGGTACCGGGGAGCTGTTTTTT; cdr3_aa: CASILAGVGTGELFF
d_call: .; j_call: TRBJ1-3; v_call: TRBV7-8; clone_size: .; cdr3_nt: TGTGCCAGCAGCGCTTTATGGCCCTCTGGAAACACCATATATTTT; cdr3_aa: CASSALWPSGNTIYF
d_call: .; j_call: TRBJ2-1; v_call: TRBV5-1; clone_size: .; cdr3_nt: TGCGCCAGCAGCTTAAGGCATCGGGAAAACAATGAGCAGTTCTTC; cdr3_aa: CASSLRHRENNEQFF
d_call: .; j_call: TRBJ1-1; v_call: TRBV19; clone_size: few; cdr3_nt: TGTGCCAGTAGTCCAATCAACACGAACACTGAAGCTTTCTTT; cdr3_aa: CASSPINTNTEAFF
d_call: TRBD1; j_call: TRBJ2-1; v_call: TRBV6-4; clone_size: .; cdr3_nt: TGTGCCAGCAGTGTCACAGGGGGCGCTGGCAATGAGCAGTTCTTC; cdr3_aa: CASSVTGGAGNEQFF
d_call: .; j_call: TRBJ1-5; v_call: TRBV7-8; clone_size: .; cdr3_nt: TGTGCCAGCAGCTCCCAGCGGGGTCCAAGTCAGCCCCAGCATTTT; cdr3_aa: CASSSQRGPSQPQHF